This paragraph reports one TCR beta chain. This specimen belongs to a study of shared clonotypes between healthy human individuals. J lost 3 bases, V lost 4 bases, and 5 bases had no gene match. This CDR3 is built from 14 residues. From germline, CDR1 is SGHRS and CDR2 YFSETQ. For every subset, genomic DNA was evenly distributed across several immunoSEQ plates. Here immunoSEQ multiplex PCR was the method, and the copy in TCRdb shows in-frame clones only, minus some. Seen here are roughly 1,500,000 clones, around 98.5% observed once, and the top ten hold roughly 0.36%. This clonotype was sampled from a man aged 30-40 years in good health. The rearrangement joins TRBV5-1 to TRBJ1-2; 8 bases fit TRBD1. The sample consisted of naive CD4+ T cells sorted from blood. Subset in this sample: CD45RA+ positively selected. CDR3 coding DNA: TGCGCCAGCAGCACGATACAGGGGGACTATGGCTACACCTTC. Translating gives CASSTIQGDYGYTF.